This T cell receptor (beta chain) was captured in a study of T cells in Graves' hyperthyroidism and ophthalmopathy. Broader study findings: The model identified upcoming ophthalmopathy a median approximately six months ahead of onset.

RNA transcripts served as the template for amplifying TCR beta CDR3 regions. Primed by the HTBI set, a first-round RT-PCR was run on the TCR CDR3. TCRdb processed the multiplex PCR reads anew with MiXCR; each CDR3 protein has one entry. The repertoire holds about 590,000 distinct CDR3 sequences, with 14% as singletons. For this clonotype: Its specificity is unknown.

Ophthalmopathy patients showed a Clinical Activity Score of at least 3, NOSPECS grade of at least 4 and duration under 3 months. Every diagnosis used clinical symptoms, serum thyroxine and TRAb, thyroid ultrasound and orbital computed tomography. PBMCs were derived from around 10 ml fresh peripheral blood. The receptor was derived from a young woman with Graves' ophthalmopathy. Input material: blood.

CDR3 protein: CASSQSNLARRDEQFF. In DNA form, the CDR3 reads TGTGCCAGCAGCCAAAGTAATCTAGCCCGAAGGGATGAGCAGTTCTTC. V is TRBV14 and J is TRBJ2-1; a weak D match, TRBD2 (5 bases). Looked up from germline, CDR1 is SGHDN and CDR2 is FVKESK. Between the trimmed V and J ends, which lost 2 bases and 8 bases, there was a span of 19 bases. The CDR3 runs 16 residues.